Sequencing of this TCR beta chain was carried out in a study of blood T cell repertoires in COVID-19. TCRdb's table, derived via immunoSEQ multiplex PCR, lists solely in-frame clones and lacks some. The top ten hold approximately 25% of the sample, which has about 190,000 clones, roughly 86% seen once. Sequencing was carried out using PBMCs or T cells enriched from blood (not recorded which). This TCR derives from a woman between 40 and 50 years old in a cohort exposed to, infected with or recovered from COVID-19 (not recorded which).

In DNA form, the CDR3 reads TGTGCCAGCAGCAGTGGGGACAGGGGAAGGGATGGCTACACCTTC. Encoded protein: CASSSGDRGRDGYTF. This rearrangement joins TRBV21-1 to TRBJ1-2; the table's D call TRBD1 went unverified against the DNA. TRBV21-1 is shown as a pseudogene. The CDR3 has 15 residues.